These 2 T cell receptor beta chains were all obtained from the same sample, sequenced in a study of siplizumab effects on memory and regulatory T cells. Profiling relied on immunoSEQ multiplex PCR, and the TCRdb table lists in-frame clones only, not all of them. In the table there are approximately 13,000 clones, 30% to 50% of which are singletons. Antigen specificity for these receptors is unknown. For about 6 days at 37°C, the mixed lymphocyte reaction cells were kept in coculture. The specimen was CFSE-low (dividing) CD8+ T cells sorted from an allogeneic mixed lymphocyte reaction. The receptor source for this set is a human donor in good health; the cells came from an allogeneic mixed lymphocyte reaction.

The sample holds a few counts of this clone. The gene calls are TRBV28 and TRBJ2-1; no definite D call. Germline assignment: CDR1 MDHEN and CDR2 SYDVKM. V shed 6 bases and J shed 6 bases, with 12 bases lying between them. The CDR3 contains 13 residues. The CDR3 DNA is TGTGCCAGCAGGGGTTTGATGGGCAATGAGCAGTTCTTC. It is translated as CASRGLMGNEQFF. The full variable domain, rest sourced from reference TRBV28 and TRBJ2-1, is DVKVTQSSRYLVKRTGEKVFLECVQDMDHENMFWYRQDPGLGLRLIYFSYDVKMKEKGDIPEGYSVSREKKERFSLILESASTNQTSMYLCASRGLMGNEQFFGPGTRLTVL.

The chain combines TRBV14 with TRBJ1-1; D is perhaps TRBD1 (5 bases). Trimming shortened V by 5 bases and J by 5 bases, and 15 bases separated the two germline ends. CDR1 is SGHDN, CDR2 FVKESK, per germline. CDR3 size: 14 residues. CDR3 DNA: TGTGCCAGCAGCTTCCAGGGATTTGAAACTGAAGCTTTCTTT. Its translation is CASSFQGFETEAFF. Full variable domain (missing parts from reference TRBV14 and TRBJ1-1): EAGVTQFPSHSVIEKGQTVTLRCDPISGHDNLYWYRRVMGKEIKFLLHFVKESKQDESGMPNNRFLAERTGGTYSTLKVQPAELEDSGVYFCASSFQGFETEAFFGQGTRLTVV.